Following are 17 T cell receptor beta chains from one sample sequenced in a study of early T cells in non-severe SARS-CoV-2 infection. TCRdb independently ran MiXCR on the 5' RACE reads; one entry per CDR3 protein. The data hold about 70,000 distinct CDR3 sequences, with about 9% observed a single time. Sequencing used whole blood, obtained at baseline. Receptors were obtained from an adult who was a healthcare worker with PCR-confirmed SARS-CoV-2 infection or an uninfected control (not recorded which).

In its sample, this clonotype was seen many times. V gene TRBV5-4 combines with J gene TRBJ2-2; D possibly uses TRBD1 or TRBD2 (7 bases each). Germline-derived CDR1 and CDR2 are SGHNT and YYREEE (reference sequence). This CDR3 is 15 amino acids long. Trimming removed 3 bases at V and 6 bases at J, with 15 bases between. Here the CDR3 reads CASSWEGQRPGELFF. The CDR3 coding sequence is TGTGCCAGCAGCTGGGAGGGACAGCGTCCCGGGGAGCTGTTTTTT.

This clonotype has more than one count but fewer than ten. The V and J genes are TRBV10-2 and TRBJ2-5; 7 nucleotides agree with TRBD1. Germline trimming cut 6 bases from V and 5 bases from J; bases unmatched to any gene: 3. The CDR3 is 12 amino acids. Germline CDR1 reads WSHSY; CDR2 reads SAAADI. The DNA of the CDR3 is TGCGCCAGCAGACAGGGGCTGGAGACCCAGTACTTC. It translates to CASRQGLETQYF.

The V gene is TRBV28, the J gene TRBJ1-1; no clear D. Germline values: CDR1 MDHEN, CDR2 SYDVKM. Trimming left V 6 bases short and J 0 bases short, with 20 bases between. CDR3 length: 17 amino acids. The CDR3 reads CASRQSRTARMNTEAFF. As DNA, the CDR3 is TGTGCCAGCAGACAATCCCGGACGGCGAGAATGAACACTGAAGCTTTCTTT.

This clonotype was seen a handful of times. The chain employs TRBV7-3 and TRBJ2-7; TRBD1 or TRBD2 may be the D gene (5 bases each). Germline assignment: CDR1 SGHTA and CDR2 FQGTGA. This CDR3 has 13 amino acids. Trimming took 0 bases from V and 6 from J, leaving 9 bases between them. CDR3 protein: CASSLTGAGEQYF. The CDR3 region has the DNA TGTGCCAGCAGCTTAACAGGGGCGGGCGAGCAGTACTTC.

In this sample, this clonotype turned up many times. The genes are TRBV7-3 and TRBJ2-1; D remains ambiguous. The CDR3 contains 15 residues. Germline values: CDR1 SGHTA, CDR2 FQGTGA. V was shortened by 2 bases and J by 2 bases, with 10 bases between the two germline ends. The CDR3 sequence: CASSLSVGTYNEQFF. The CDR3 nucleotides read TGTGCCAGCAGCTTATCAGTAGGAACCTACAATGAGCAGTTCTTC.

Only a few counts were recorded for this clonotype. This rearrangement joins TRBV7-9 to TRBJ1-6, with 7 bases that match TRBD1. Germline V gene lookup returns CDR1 SEHNR and CDR2 FQNEAQ (reference sequence). CDR3 length: 15 residues. Trimming at V came to 5 bases and at J to 0 bases, leaving 1 base not matched to a gene. The CDR3 DNA follows: TGTGCCAGCAGCCGGGACAGCTCCTATAATTCACCCCTCCACTTT. Translation gives CASSRDSSYNSPLHF.

The chain joins TRBV29-1 to TRBJ2-7; 7 bases line up with TRBD1. The CDR3 covers 13 residues. Looked up from germline, CDR1 is SQVTM and CDR2 is ANQGSEA. Trimming at V came to 1 base and at J to 6 bases, leaving 6 bases not matched to a gene. The CDR3 spells CSVEAAGGSEQYF. In nucleotides, the CDR3 is TGCAGCGTTGAAGCGGCAGGGGGAAGCGAGCAGTACTTC.

There are a few counts of this clonotype. The chain carries TRBV5-4 and TRBJ2-3; possibly TRBD1 for D (6 bases). V was clipped by 0 bases and J by 1 base, with 6 bases between them. This CDR3 has 14 amino acids. Germline V gene sequence: CDR1 SGHNT, CDR2 YYREEE (reference sequence). The CDR3 DNA sequence: TGTGCCAGCAGCTTGGAGGGGGGCACAGATACGCAGTATTTT. The encoded protein is CASSLEGGTDTQYF.

This clonotype has more than one count but fewer than ten. The chain is built from TRBV20-1 and TRBJ2-2; tentative D call: TRBD2 (7 bases). V lost 6 bases to trimming and J lost 7 bases, with 9 bases between them. The CDR3 runs to 11 residues. Germline values: CDR1 DFQATT, CDR2 SNEGSKA (reference sequence). DNA of the CDR3: TGCAGTGCGAGGGGGGGCGGGGAGCTGTTTTTT. Its translation: CSARGGGELFF.

The chain links TRBV7-6 to TRBJ2-5, with unresolved D. Germline V lookup: CDR1 SGHVS, CDR2 FNYEAQ. This CDR3 spans 15 amino acids. Trimming took 2 bases from V and 2 from J, leaving 12 bases between them. The CDR3 DNA reads as TGTGCCAGCAGCTTAACCTACAGCGTACAAGAGACCCAGTACTTC. The encoded protein is CASSLTYSVQETQYF.

The chain combines TRBV29-1 with TRBJ2-1; no reliable D call. Trimming took off 3 bases at V and 8 bases at J, with 14 bases between the two ends. Germline V gives CDR1 SQVTM, CDR2 ANQGSEA. CDR3 length: 13 residues. CDR3 in amino acids: CSVDLHPKDEQFF. Here the CDR3 DNA reads TGCAGCGTTGACCTCCATCCCAAGGATGAGCAGTTCTTC.

V usage is TRBV6-5 and J usage is TRBJ2-3; D perhaps matches TRBD2 (5 bases). CDR3 length: 15 residues. Germline assignment: CDR1 MNHEY and CDR2 SVGAGI. With 2 bases removed from V and 3 bases from J, the gap between germline ends came to 12 bases. This CDR3 is CASSYGIEGTDTQYF. CDR3 DNA sequence: TGTGCCAGCAGTTACGGAATCGAGGGAACAGATACGCAGTATTTT.

This clonotype was recorded many times. This chain links TRBV7-2 with TRBJ2-1, with D hard to call. Germline V lookup: CDR1 SGHTA, CDR2 FQGNSA. Trimming pared 3 bases from V and 10 bases from J, leaving 10 bases between. The CDR3 loop spans 12 amino acids. Here the CDR3 reads CASSFFSGEQFF. For the CDR3, the DNA is TGTGCCAGCAGCTTCTTTTCCGGAGAGCAGTTCTTC.

The V call is TRBV20-1, the J call TRBJ1-5; D unresolved. The CDR3 has 12 amino acids. The germline V gene encodes CDR1 DFQATT and CDR2 SNEGSKA (reference sequence). Trimming took 4 bases from V and 6 from J, leaving 10 bases between them. CDR3 in DNA: TGCAGTGCTATACCTTCACCTCAGCCCCAGCATTTT. This encodes CSAIPSPQPQHF.

This clonotype appeared a few times. The CDR3 region is CASSYHPQGQGYGYTF. The CDR3 nucleotides read TGTGCCAGCAGTTATCACCCCCAGGGTCAGGGGTATGGCTACACCTTC. The rearrangement joins TRBV6-6 to TRBJ1-2; perhaps TRBD1 as D (6 bases). With 3 bases removed from V and 5 bases from J, the gap between germline ends came to 19 bases. Germline values: CDR1 MNHNY, CDR2 SVGAGI (reference sequence). This CDR3 region has 16 residues.

This clonotype was observed at least ten times. As DNA, the CDR3 is TGCGCCAGCAGCTCTGCAGTAAGTCCAGCCGGGAGCACAGATACGCAGTATTTT. Protein product: CASSSAVSPAGSTDTQYF. The chain recombines TRBV5-1 with TRBJ2-3; D gene uncertain. Looked up from germline, CDR1 is SGHRS and CDR2 is YFSETQ. V lost 3 bases and J 0 bases, leaving 20 bases between the germline ends. The CDR3 totals 18 residues.

There are a few counts of this clonotype. The chain combines TRBV6-2 or TRBV6-3 with TRBJ2-3; D is ambiguous. V was trimmed by 1 base and J by 0 bases, leaving 11 bases between them. Germline lookup yields CDR1 MNHEY and CDR2 SVGEGT. This CDR3 comprises 16 residues. CDR3 protein: CASSYLTRLSTDTQYF. CDR3 sequence (DNA): TGTGCCAGCAGTTACTTGACGCGGCTTAGCACAGATACGCAGTATTTT.